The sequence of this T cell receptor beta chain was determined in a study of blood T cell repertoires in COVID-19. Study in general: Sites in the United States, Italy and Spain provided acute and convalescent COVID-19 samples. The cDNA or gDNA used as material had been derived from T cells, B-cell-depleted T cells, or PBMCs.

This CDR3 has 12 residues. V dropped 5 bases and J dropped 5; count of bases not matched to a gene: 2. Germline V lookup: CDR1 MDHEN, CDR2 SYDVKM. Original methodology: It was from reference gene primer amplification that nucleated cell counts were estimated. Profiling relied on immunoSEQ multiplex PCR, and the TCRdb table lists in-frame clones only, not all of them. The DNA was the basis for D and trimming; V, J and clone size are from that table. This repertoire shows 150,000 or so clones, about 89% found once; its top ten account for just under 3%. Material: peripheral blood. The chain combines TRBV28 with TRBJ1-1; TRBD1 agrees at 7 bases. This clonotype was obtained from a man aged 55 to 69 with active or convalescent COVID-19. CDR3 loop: CASSTGVTEAFF. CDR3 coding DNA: TGTGCCAGCAGTACAGGGGTGACTGAAGCTTTCTTT. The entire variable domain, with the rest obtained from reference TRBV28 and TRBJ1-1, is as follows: DVKVTQSSRYLVKRTGEKVFLECVQDMDHENMFWYRQDPGLGLRLIYFSYDVKMKEKGDIPEGYSVSREKKERFSLILESASTNQTSMYLCASSTGVTEAFFGQGTRLTVV.